These 2 T cell receptor beta chains were sequenced from one sample in a study of blood T cell repertoires in COVID-19. Sequencing used immunoSEQ multiplex PCR; TCRdb keeps in-frame clones, though not all of them. The data contain 250,000 to 300,000 clones, around 85% of them seen just once; the ten biggest clones take up roughly 5.3%. Sequences were obtained from peripheral blood. Receptor source: a man between 45 and 60 years old with active or convalescent COVID-19.

The V and J genes are TRBV7-3 and TRBJ2-1; no clear D. V lost 2 bases and J lost 0, with 8 bases in between. The CDR3 extends over 15 amino acids. The germline V gene encodes CDR1 SGHTA and CDR2 FQGTGA. This chain's CDR3 is CASSLSAGSYNEQFF. The DNA of the CDR3 is TGTGCCAGCAGCTTATCTGCAGGCTCCTACAATGAGCAGTTCTTC.

CDR3 in amino acids: CASSPLRVALSTDTQYF. The CDR3 region has the DNA TGTGCCAGCTCACCACTCCGAGTAGCGCTAAGCACAGATACGCAGTATTTT. The V call is TRBV18, the J call TRBJ2-3; D might be TRBD2 (5 bases). Trimming removed 1 base at V and 0 bases at J, with 14 bases between. CDR1 and CDR2 from the germline V gene are KGHSH and LQKENI. The CDR3 sequence is 17 residues long.